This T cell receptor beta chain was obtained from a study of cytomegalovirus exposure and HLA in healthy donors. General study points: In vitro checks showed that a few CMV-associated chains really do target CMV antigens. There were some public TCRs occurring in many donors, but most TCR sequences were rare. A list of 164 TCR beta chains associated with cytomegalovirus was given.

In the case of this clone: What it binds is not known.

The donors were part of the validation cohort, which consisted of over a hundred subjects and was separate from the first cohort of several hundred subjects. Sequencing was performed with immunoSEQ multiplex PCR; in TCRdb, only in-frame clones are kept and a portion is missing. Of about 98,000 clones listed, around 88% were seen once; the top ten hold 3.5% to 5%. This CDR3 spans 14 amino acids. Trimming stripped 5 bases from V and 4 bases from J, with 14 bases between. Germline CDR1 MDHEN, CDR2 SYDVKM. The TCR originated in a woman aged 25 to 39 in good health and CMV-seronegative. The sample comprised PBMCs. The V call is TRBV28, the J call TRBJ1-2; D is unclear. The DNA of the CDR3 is TGTGCCAGCAGTGAGCCCGGGATTTCCTATGGCTACACCTTC. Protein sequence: CASSEPGISYGYTF.